Each of the 21 T cell receptor beta chains below was sequenced from the same sample in a study of CD8 T cells in ankylosing spondylitis. Broader study findings: It appeared that ankylosing spondylitis blood was characterized by a TCR beta motif of roughly 8 highly homologous variants.

These receptors have no known antigen. One entry per CDR3 protein results from TCRdb running MiXCR on the 5' RACE reads. The sample has about 450,000 distinct CDR3 sequences; roughly a quarter are singletons. The sequencing input was blood, either unsorted or a sorted T cell fraction (not recorded which). The origin of the receptors is a male donor with ankylosing spondylitis.

The sample holds a few counts of this clonotype. The chain joins TRBV3-1 to TRBJ1-1, with D unclear. Between the trimmed V and J ends, which lost 1 base and 11 bases, there was a span of 14 bases. The CDR3 spans 13 residues. Germline V lookup: CDR1 LGHDT, CDR2 YNNKEL (reference sequence). CDR3 region: CASSQAGPAWAFF. CDR3 coding DNA: TGTGCCAGCAGCCAAGCTGGCCCAGCCTGGGCTTTCTTT.

The chain links TRBV4-1 to TRBJ2-7, with 7 positions matching TRBD1. CDR1 is MGHRA and CDR2 is YSYEKL in the germline V gene. Losses at the gene ends were 1 base for V and 3 bases for J; bases not matched to a gene: 9. The CDR3 loop spans 16 amino acids. CDR3 bases: TGCGCCAGCAGCCAAGGTCAGACAGGGCCCCTCTACGAGCAGTACTTC. It codes for CASSQGQTGPLYEQYF.

The rearrangement joins TRBV30 to TRBJ1-2; D remains unclear. The CDR3 loop spans 13 amino acids. Trimming removed 7 bases from V and 3 bases from J, with 15 bases in between. In germline, CDR1 is GTSNPN, CDR2 SVGIG (reference sequence). In nucleotides, the CDR3 is TGTGCCTCTAATGACTATTCGGACTATGGCTACACCTTC. The encoded protein is CASNDYSDYGYTF.

The V gene is TRBV20-1, the J gene TRBJ2-5, with 9 bases that match TRBD2. J was trimmed by 5 bases and V by 6 bases; bases with no gene match: 16. This CDR3 contains 16 residues. Germline CDR1 is DFQATT and CDR2 is SNEGSKA (reference sequence). The CDR3 protein is CSAQRLAGPTIETQYF. CDR3 nucleotide sequence: TGCAGTGCCCAGCGGCTAGCGGGACCTACTATCGAGACCCAGTACTTC.

J is TRBJ2-1 and V is TRBV29-1; 11 bases fit TRBD2. Germline CDR1 reads SQVTM; CDR2 reads ANQGSEA. This CDR3 comprises 14 residues. The CDR3 DNA reads TGCACCGTCCAGGGGACTAGCGGTTACAATGAGCAGTTCTTC. This encodes CTVQGTSGYNEQFF.

The V call is TRBV6-1, the J call TRBJ1-2, with D possibly being TRBD1 (5 bases). The CDR3 loop spans 13 amino acids. The germline gives CDR1 MNHNS, CDR2 SASEGT. Between the trimmed V and J ends, which lost 6 bases and 4 bases, there was a span of 12 bases. CDR3: CASSGHGGYGYTF. The CDR3 DNA follows: TGTGCCAGCAGCGGTCACGGGGGCTATGGCTACACCTTC.

The chain couples TRBV5-1 to TRBJ1-5; the D gene is possibly TRBD1 (5 bases). Trimming cost V 0 bases and J 6 bases, with 13 bases left between them. The length of the CDR3 is 15 residues. Germline values: CDR1 SGHRS, CDR2 YFSETQ. DNA of the CDR3: TGCGCCAGCAGCTTGGAGGCAGGGTCTAGTCAGCCCCAGCATTTT. Its protein product is CASSLEAGSSQPQHF.

This clonotype was seen ten or more times. The CDR3 spells CASSLRDFIRHEQFF. The CDR3 DNA reads TGTGCCAGCAGCTTACGGGACTTCATTAGGCATGAGCAGTTCTTC. The rearrangement links TRBV12-3 or TRBV12-4 to TRBJ2-1; weak D call: TRBD2 (6 bases). The CDR3 consists of 15 residues. Trimming removed 6 bases at V and 8 bases at J, with 20 bases between.

This CDR3 reads CASSPVLGYEQYV. CDR3 coding DNA: TGTGCCAGCAGCCCTGTCTTAGGGTACGAGCAGTACGTC. The genes are TRBV7-9 and TRBJ2-7; D gene unclear. CDR1 is SEHNR, CDR2 FQNEAQ, per germline (reference sequence). Trimming shortened V by 5 bases and J by 4 bases, and 12 bases separated the two germline ends. The CDR3 is 13 amino acids.

This chain joins TRBV10-3 and TRBJ2-1; 8 bases fit TRBD1. Trimming at V came to 6 bases and at J to 7 bases, leaving 14 bases not matched to a gene. Looked up from germline, CDR1 is ENHRY and CDR2 is SYGVKD. There are 16 residues in the CDR3. The CDR3 region is CAISPSSGQGANEQFF. In nucleotides, the CDR3 is TGTGCCATCAGCCCCTCGAGCGGACAGGGCGCGAATGAGCAGTTCTTC.

The CDR3 reads CASSYRDRVIGLGYTF. CDR3 DNA sequence: TGTGCCAGCAGCTACCGGGACAGGGTAATCGGGCTTGGCTACACCTTC. The chain joins TRBV5-6 to TRBJ1-2; 9 nucleotides agree with TRBD1. The V gene end was trimmed by 3 bases and the J gene end by 7 bases; junction bases not matched to a gene: 13. Germline V gene data show CDR1 as SGHDT and CDR2 as YYEEEE. The CDR3 has 16 residues.

The rearrangement links TRBV6-6 to TRBJ2-7; D unclear. The CDR3 contains 13 residues. Germline V gene lookup returns CDR1 MNHNY and CDR2 SVGAGI (reference sequence). Between the trimmed V and J ends, which lost 6 bases and 3 bases, there was a span of 12 bases. The CDR3 protein is CASRVGTVYEQYF. As DNA, the CDR3 is TGTGCCAGCAGGGTCGGTACGGTCTACGAGCAGTACTTC.

This clonotype was detected only a few times. This chain joins TRBV15 and TRBJ2-1; TRBD2 matches at 7 bases. The CDR3 is 16 residues long. Germline assignment: CDR1 LNHNV and CDR2 YYDKDF (reference sequence). J gave up 6 bases and V 3 bases, and 11 bases lay outside the gene matches. The CDR3 nucleotides are TGTGCCACCAGCAGTCTACTCGTGGGGGGGTTCAATGAGCAGTTCTTC. Translating gives CATSSLLVGGFNEQFF.

The V gene is TRBV6-6, the J gene TRBJ2-2; D remains ambiguous. Deletions cut 8 bases from V and 6 bases from J, with 7 bases between. Germline values: CDR1 MNHNY, CDR2 SVGAGI (reference sequence). The CDR3 runs to 11 residues. This CDR3 is CASGHPGELFF. The DNA for the CDR3 is TGTGCCAGCGGGCACCCCGGGGAGCTGTTTTTT.

This chain connects TRBV10-1 to TRBJ2-3; D could derive from TRBD1 or TRBD2 (5 bases each). CDR1 and CDR2 (germline): WNHNN, SYGVQD (reference sequence). The ends were cut back, 6 bases at V and 5 bases at J, with 15 bases in the middle. This CDR3 spans 14 amino acids. This CDR3 is CASSRTRGGDTQYF. The CDR3, as DNA: TGCGCCAGCAGCCGTACGAGGGGTGGAGATACGCAGTATTTT.

V usage is TRBV6-1 and J usage is TRBJ2-2; possibly TRBD1 for D (5 bases). Trimming removed 8 bases from V and 5 bases from J, with 21 bases in between. CDR1 MNHNS and CDR2 SASEGT come from the germline V gene. This CDR3 contains 16 residues. The CDR3 spells CASLNPKPGYTGELFF. CDR3 nucleotide sequence: TGTGCCAGCTTAAACCCCAAGCCAGGGTATACCGGGGAGCTGTTTTTT.

The rearrangement uses TRBV19 and TRBJ2-1, with D hard to call. Germline lookup yields CDR1 LNHDA and CDR2 SQIVND (reference sequence). CDR3 length: 12 amino acids. The V end was cut by 1 base, the J end by 10 bases, with 8 bases between. The CDR3 region has the DNA TGTGCCAGTAGTATAGTAGTTGAAGAGCAGTTCTTC. It specifies CASSIVVEEQFF.

This clonotype was found a few times. The chain employs TRBV20-1 and TRBJ2-1; tentatively, D is TRBD1 or TRBD2 (6 bases each). Per the germline V gene, CDR1 is DFQATT and CDR2 is SNEGSKA (reference sequence). V was cut by 1 base and J by 2 bases, with 12 bases left in between. The CDR3 is 15 amino acids. The CDR3 sequence: CSARGGAGPYNEQFF. DNA of the CDR3: TGCAGTGCTAGAGGGGGGGCGGGGCCCTACAATGAGCAGTTCTTC.

The V and J genes are TRBV4-2 and TRBJ2-1, with 8 bases lining up with TRBD2. This CDR3 comprises 16 residues. V lost 0 bases and J lost 2; bases outside the gene matches: 3. Germline values: CDR1 LGHNA, CDR2 YNFKEQ. CDR3 nucleotide sequence: TGTGCCAGCAGCCAAGAAAGCGGGAGAACCTACAATGAGCAGTTCTTC. Translation: CASSQESGRTYNEQFF.

This clonotype was recorded a few times. This rearrangement joins TRBV29-1 to TRBJ2-1, with D perhaps TRBD2 (5 bases). Trimming took off 4 bases at V and 10 bases at J, with 8 bases between the two ends. The CDR3 consists of 10 residues. The germline V gene encodes CDR1 SQVTM and CDR2 ANQGSEA. Here the CDR3 DNA reads TGCAGCGTTGGGACTGTGGAGCAGTTCTTC. This encodes CSVGTVEQFF.

This clonotype showed up just a few times. The chain carries TRBV15 and TRBJ1-1; tentative D call: TRBD1 (6 bases). CDR3 length: 15 amino acids. CDR1 is LNHNV and CDR2 is YYDKDF in the germline V gene (reference sequence). Trimming removed 2 bases from V and 5 bases from J, with 15 bases in between. The CDR3 here is CATSRLGRGGTEAFF. CDR3 nucleotide sequence: TGTGCCACCAGCAGACTCGGGAGGGGGGGGACTGAAGCTTTCTTT.